This T cell receptor beta chain was obtained from a study of blood T cell repertoires in COVID-19. Study context: Sources were T cells, B-cell-depleted T cells, or PBMCs; the material itself was cDNA or gDNA.

Looked up from germline, CDR1 is SQVTM and CDR2 is ANQGSEA. V was cut by 7 bases and J by 5 bases, with 11 bases left in between. The CDR3 loop spans 12 amino acids. Original processing notes: For nucleated cells, counts were estimated from reference gene primer amplification. Here immunoSEQ multiplex PCR was the method, and the copy in TCRdb shows in-frame clones only, minus some. Clone size and the V and J calls come from that table; the DNA yielded D and trimming. Among 300,000 to 450,000 clones listed, 80% to 90% were seen once. The sequencing sample was made of peripheral blood. V usage is TRBV29-1 and J usage is TRBJ2-2, with D maybe TRBD2 (6 bases). This TCR derives from a woman in her 30s with COVID-19, enrolled during active disease. The CDR3 reads CSANRGTGELFF. The CDR3 DNA reads as TGCAGCGCAAACCGGGGGACCGGGGAGCTGTTTTTT.